This TCR beta chain was sequenced in a study of Ad26.COV2.S vaccination and SARS-CoV-2 variants. Study-level information: Trial arm assignment for the donor was COV1001 Ad26.COV2.S. Intramuscular Ad26.COV2.S at 5x10^10 or 1x10^11 viral particles. Study outcomes and limitations: A substantial breadth of spike-specific CD8+ and CD4+ T cell responses after vaccination has been reported.

The CDR3 covers 13 residues. Germline CDR1 and CDR2: MNHEY and SVGAGI. V shed 8 bases and J shed 8 bases, with 16 bases lying between them. In the case of this clone: The target antigen is unknown.

Sequenced by immunoSEQ multiplex PCR; TCRdb stores in-frame clones only, minus some. The table records 350,000 to 500,000 clones, about nine tenths of them present only once. Treatment meaning: 15 to 20 received Ad26.COV2.S at low or high dose, single or two shots; about 5 received placebo; per-sample allocation not given. At day 63 after the first vaccine or placebo injection, samples were drawn. It was an adult aged 18-55 years in Boston who was the donor. This TCR came from a person aged 18-60 years who received the Ad26.COV2.S COVID-19 vaccine or a placebo. The chain couples TRBV6-5 to TRBJ1-5; TRBD1 is a possible D gene (6 bases). The sequencing used peripheral blood, collected in a trial of Ad26.COV2.S vaccine versus placebo. The CDR3: CASGNREGEPQHF. DNA of the CDR3: TGTGCCAGCGGAAACAGGGAAGGAGAGCCCCAGCATTTT.